This is a list of T cell receptor beta chains from one sample in a study of OX40 agonist ivuxolimab in advanced cancers. Only in-frame clones appear in the TCRdb table, and some are missing; sequencing was by immunoSEQ multiplex PCR. The sample holds about 13,000 clones, 70% to 80% seen once. Sequences were derived from CD4+ or CD8+ T cells sorted from blood, sampled in a trial of the OX40 agonist ivuxolimab. The receptors here all came from an adult with an advanced solid tumor such as melanoma, head and neck, liver or kidney cancer. The CDR3 runs from the conserved cysteine through the conserved F or W. Fields, in order: D gene, CDR3 length, V gene, clone size, J gene, CDR3 protein, CDR3 DNA. A D gene is named only where the DNA matches it firmly. Size values are once, few and many counts, or a class for expanded clones, and some rows have none.

TRBD1	13	TRBV5-6	NA	TRBJ2-1	CASSATGGSEQFF	TGTGCCAGCAGCGCTACAGGGGGCAGTGAGCAGTTCTTC
NA	13	TRBV2	NA	TRBJ1-2	CASYQSWTYGYTF	TGTGCCAGCTACCAATCATGGACTTATGGCTACACCTTC
NA	15	TRBV4-1	NA	TRBJ2-1	CASSQENRPNNEQFF	TGCGCCAGCAGCCAAGAAAACAGGCCCAACAATGAGCAGTTCTTC
TRBD2	16	TRBV11-1	NA	TRBJ2-7	CASSQDSAGGLGEQYF	TGTGCCAGCAGCCAAGATTCCGCGGGGGGACTGGGAGAGCAGTACTTC
NA	14	TRBV4-2	NA	TRBJ2-7	CASSQSPGAHEQYF	TGTGCCAGCAGCCAATCCCCAGGGGCCCACGAGCAGTACTTC
TRBD2	13	TRBV10-3	few	TRBJ2-7	CASSATSGYEQYF	TGTGCCAGCAGTGCGACTAGCGGTTACGAGCAGTACTTC
TRBD1	16	TRBV4-2	NA	TRBJ2-5	CASSQGGQGASETQYF	TGTGCCAGCAGCCAAGGGGGACAGGGGGCCTCAGAGACCCAGTACTTC
NA	14	TRBV7-2	NA	TRBJ2-1	CASSLLGFYNEQFF	TGTGCCAGCAGCTTACTAGGGTTCTACAATGAGCAGTTCTTC
NA	13	TRBV5-4	NA	TRBJ1-1	CASSLGQRREAFF	TGTGCCAGCAGCTTGGGCCAAAGGAGGGAAGCTTTCTTT
TRBD1	14	TRBV6-5	NA	TRBJ2-7	CASSGTGWSYEQYF	TGTGCCAGCAGCGGGACAGGGTGGTCCTACGAGCAGTACTTC
NA	12	TRBV2	NA	TRBJ1-2	CASSEDGYGYTF	TGTGCCAGCAGTGAAGACGGCTATGGCTACACCTTC
NA	17	TRBV27	NA	TRBJ2-1	CASSLSSPGRSLNEQFF	TGTGCCAGCAGTTTATCTTCTCCGGGACGAAGTTTAAATGAGCAGTTCTTC
NA	12	TRBV27	NA	TRBJ1-4	CASRSGNEKLFF	TGTGCCAGCAGATCGGGAAATGAAAAACTGTTTTTT
TRBD1	15	TRBV19	NA	TRBJ1-1	CASSQGGRADTEAFF	TGTGCCAGTAGTCAGGGGGGCAGGGCGGACACTGAAGCTTTCTTT
TRBD1	12	TRBV9	NA	TRBJ2-1	CASSGQGDEQFF	TGTGCCAGCAGCGGACAGGGCGATGAGCAGTTCTTC
TRBD2	15	TRBV18	NA	TRBJ2-7	CASRGGAQYPYEQYF	TGTGCCAGCCGGGGGGGAGCACAATATCCCTACGAGCAGTACTTC
TRBD1	14	TRBV7-8	NA	TRBJ1-1	CASSLGQGRTEAFF	TGTGCCAGCAGCTTGGGACAGGGGCGCACTGAAGCTTTCTTT
NA	14	TRBV9	NA	TRBJ2-5	CASSVPDSQETQYF	TGTGCCAGCAGCGTGCCGGACAGCCAAGAGACCCAGTACTTC
NA	13	TRBV6-1	NA	TRBJ1-5	CASSEQVNQPQHF	TGTGCCAGCAGTGAACAGGTTAATCAGCCCCAGCATTTT
NA	14	TRBV19	NA	TRBJ1-2	CASSIAAAGYGYTF	TGTGCCAGTAGTATTGCGGCAGCCGGGTATGGCTACACCTTC
NA	16	TRBV5-6	NA	TRBJ1-3	CASSWDQTDSGNTIYF	TGTGCCAGCAGCTGGGACCAGACAGACTCTGGAAACACCATATATTTT
NA	14	TRBV7-3	NA	TRBJ2-3	CASSLGPNTDTQYF	TGTGCCAGCAGCTTAGGGCCCAACACAGATACGCAGTATTTT
NA	19	TRBV7-9	NA	TRBJ2-1	CASSPDPTTSLSSYNEQFF	TGTGCCAGCAGTCCAGACCCCACCACTAGCCTGAGCTCCTACAATGAGCAGTTCTTC
NA	14	TRBV13	NA	TRBJ2-7	CASSQEGRGVEQYF	TGTGCCAGCAGCCAGGAGGGGAGGGGGGTCGAGCAGTACTTC
NA	12	TRBV9	NA	TRBJ1-3	CASSVIGNTIYF	TGTGCCAGCAGCGTGATAGGAAACACCATATATTTT
TRBD1	15	TRBV11-1	NA	TRBJ1-2	CASSPHRGQDYGYTF	TGTGCCAGCAGCCCACACAGGGGGCAGGACTATGGCTACACCTTC
TRBD1	14	TRBV5-6	NA	TRBJ2-7	CASSLGTGGNEQYF	TGTGCCAGCAGCTTAGGGACAGGGGGTAACGAGCAGTACTTC
NA	15	TRBV6-5	NA	TRBJ1-2	CASSYSMGSGAGYTF	TGTGCCAGCAGTTACTCGATGGGTTCCGGTGCCGGCTACACCTTC
NA	12	TRBV7-9	NA	TRBJ1-1	CASGGVNTEAFF	TGTGCCAGCGGAGGGGTAAACACTGAAGCTTTCTTT
NA	15	TRBV30	medium-sized	TRBJ2-1	CAWSPLVVGMDEQFF	TGTGCCTGGAGCCCTCTGGTGGTGGGCATGGATGAGCAGTTCTTC
NA	19	TRBV5-4	NA	TRBJ1-1	CASSPAYGMGYPSSTEAFF	TGTGCCAGCAGCCCCGCTTATGGGATGGGGTACCCCTCCTCCACTGAAGCTTTCTTT
NA	12	TRBV28	few	TRBJ2-1	CATCRGYDEQFF	TGTGCCACCTGTAGGGGTTATGATGAGCAGTTCTTC
TRBD2	14	TRBV13	NA	TRBJ2-7	CASSLEGGSNEQYF	TGTGCCAGCAGCTTAGAAGGCGGGAGTAACGAGCAGTACTTC
NA	16	TRBV5-5	NA	TRBJ1-4	CASSLQQGLSNEKLFF	TGTGCCAGCAGCCTCCAACAGGGCCTCTCCAATGAAAAACTGTTTTTT
NA	19	TRBV19	NA	TRBJ2-2	CASSIDLDVGVWSTGELFF	TGTGCCAGTAGTATAGATCTTGACGTGGGAGTCTGGTCCACCGGGGAGCTGTTTTTT
NA	17	TRBV5-1	NA	TRBJ2-1	CASSPKALAGNYNEQFF	TGCGCCAGCAGCCCCAAGGCTCTTGCGGGGAACTACAATGAGCAGTTCTTC
TRBD1	14	TRBV7-9	NA	TRBJ1-5	CASSLSGGIQPQHF	TGTGCCAGCAGCTTGTCAGGGGGTATTCAGCCCCAGCATTTT
TRBD1	15	TRBV11-2	NA	TRBJ2-3	CASSSWTGVTDTQYF	TGTGCCAGCAGCTCCTGGACAGGGGTCACAGATACGCAGTATTTT
TRBD2	15	TRBV6-1	NA	TRBJ2-7	CASSATSGSPSEQYF	TGTGCCAGCAGTGCGACTAGCGGGAGTCCCTCCGAGCAGTACTTC
TRBD1	14	TRBV7-8	NA	TRBJ2-7	CASSDRDRVYEQYF	TGTGCCAGCAGCGACCGGGACAGGGTTTACGAGCAGTACTTC
TRBD2	17	TRBV5-1	NA	TRBJ2-3	CASSLGLAGQLTDTQYF	TGCGCCAGCAGCTTAGGACTAGCGGGACAACTCACAGATACGCAGTATTTT
TRBD1	13	TRBV6-5	many	TRBJ1-6	CASKGTGDSPLHF	TGTGCCAGCAAAGGAACAGGGGATTCACCCCTCCACTTT
NA	13	TRBV11-3	NA	TRBJ1-1	CASSLAGGAEAFF	TGTGCCAGCAGCTTAGCGGGCGGAGCTGAAGCTTTCTTT
NA	13	TRBV28	once	TRBJ2-2	CASRTGNTGELFF	TGTGCCAGCAGGACAGGGAACACCGGGGAGCTGTTTTTT
NA	15	TRBV7-8	NA	TRBJ1-2	CASSHEGSIVYGYTF	TGTGCCAGCAGCCATGAAGGAAGCATAGTCTATGGCTACACCTTC
TRBD1	12	TRBV30	few	TRBJ1-1	CAWQGAGTEAFF	TGTGCCTGGCAGGGGGCGGGCACTGAAGCTTTCTTT
TRBD1	14	TRBV28	NA	TRBJ1-2	CASSPRDSYYGYTF	TGTGCCAGCAGCCCCCGGGACAGCTACTATGGCTACACCTTC
TRBD2	16	TRBV6-1	few	TRBJ2-1	CASSESAGGNYNEQFF	TGTGCCAGCAGTGAATCTGCGGGAGGGAACTACAATGAGCAGTTCTTC
TRBD1	14	TRBV7-8	NA	TRBJ2-7	CASSYLGTGVEQYF	TGTGCCAGCAGTTACTTGGGGACAGGGGTCGAGCAGTACTTC
TRBD1	17	TRBV15	once	TRBJ2-3	CATSRLSGGGIADTQYF	TGTGCCACCAGCAGACTATCAGGGGGCGGCATTGCAGATACGCAGTATTTT
NA	14	TRBV4-1	few	TRBJ2-7	CASSQAQGGREQYF	TGCGCCAGCAGCCAAGCGCAGGGGGGACGGGAGCAGTACTTC
TRBD1	12	TRBV27	NA	TRBJ1-3	CAPRQGKDTIYF	TGTGCCCCGAGACAGGGCAAGGACACCATATATTTT
TRBD2	16	TRBV6-1	few	TRBJ2-5	CASSEFPSGRSKTQYF	TGTGCCAGCAGTGAATTTCCTAGCGGGAGATCCAAGACCCAGTACTTC